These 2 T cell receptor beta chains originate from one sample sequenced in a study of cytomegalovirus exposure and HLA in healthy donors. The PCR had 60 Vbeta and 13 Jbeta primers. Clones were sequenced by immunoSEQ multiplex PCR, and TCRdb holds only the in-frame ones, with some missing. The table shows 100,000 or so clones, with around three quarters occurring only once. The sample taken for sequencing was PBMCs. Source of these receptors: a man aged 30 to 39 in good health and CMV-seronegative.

The CDR3 sequence is CASSLAPGFSGNTIYF. In DNA form, the CDR3 reads TGTGCCAGCAGCTTAGCCCCAGGGTTCTCTGGAAACACCATATATTTT. The V and J genes are TRBV11-2 and TRBJ1-3; possibly TRBD1 for D (5 bases). This CDR3 comprises 16 residues. CDR1 is SGHAT and CDR2 is FQNNGV in the germline V gene. V was cut by 1 base and J by 0 bases, with 10 bases left in between. Combining the CDR3 with reference TRBV11-2 and TRBJ1-3 gives the whole variable domain EAGVAQSPRYKIIEKRQSVAFWCNPISGHATLYWYQQILGQGPKLLIQFQNNGVVDDSQLPKDRFSAERLKGVDSTLKIQPAKLEDSAVYLCASSLAPGFSGNTIYFGEGSWLTVV.

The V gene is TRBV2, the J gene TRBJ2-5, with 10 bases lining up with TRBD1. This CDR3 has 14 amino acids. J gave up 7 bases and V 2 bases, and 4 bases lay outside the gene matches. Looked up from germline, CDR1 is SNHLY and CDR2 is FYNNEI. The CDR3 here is CASSEMDRGLTQYF. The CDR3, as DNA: TGTGCCAGCAGTGAAATGGACAGGGGGTTGACCCAGTACTTC. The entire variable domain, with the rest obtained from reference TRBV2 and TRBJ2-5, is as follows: EPEVTQTPSHQVTQMGQEVILRCVPISNHLYFYWYRQILGQKVEFLVSFYNNEISEKSEIFDDQFSVERPDGSNFTLKIRSTKLEDSAMYFCASSEMDRGLTQYFGPGTRLLVL.